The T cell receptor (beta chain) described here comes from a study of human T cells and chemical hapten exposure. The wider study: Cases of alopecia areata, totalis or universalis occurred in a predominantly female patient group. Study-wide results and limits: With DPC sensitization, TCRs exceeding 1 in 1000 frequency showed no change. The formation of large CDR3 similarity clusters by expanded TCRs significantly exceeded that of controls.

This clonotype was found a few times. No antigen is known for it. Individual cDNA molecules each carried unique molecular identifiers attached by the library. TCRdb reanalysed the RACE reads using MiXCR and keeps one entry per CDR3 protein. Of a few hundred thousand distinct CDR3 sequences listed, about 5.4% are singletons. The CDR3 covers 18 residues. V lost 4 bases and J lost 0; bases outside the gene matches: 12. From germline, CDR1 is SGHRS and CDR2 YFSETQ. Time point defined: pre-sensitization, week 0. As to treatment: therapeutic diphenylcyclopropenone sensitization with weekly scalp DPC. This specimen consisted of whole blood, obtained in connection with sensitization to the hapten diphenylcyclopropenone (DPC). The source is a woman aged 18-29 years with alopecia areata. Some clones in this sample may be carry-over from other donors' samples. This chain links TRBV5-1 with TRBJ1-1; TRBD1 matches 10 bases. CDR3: CASSGRTGGLAMNTEAFF. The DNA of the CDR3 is TGCGCCAGCAGCGGAAGGACAGGGGGATTGGCCATGAACACTGAAGCTTTCTTT.